These T cell receptor beta chains were read from a single sample in a study of blood T cells in healthy people across ages. TCRdb reanalysed the 5' RACE reads using MiXCR and keeps one entry per CDR3 protein. The sample lists about 780,000 distinct CDR3 sequences; approximately 67% were seen once. Source material: blood. The receptor source for this set is a man aged 30-40 years in good health. Both conserved end residues are part of each CDR3. D genes are given only for firm matches. Rows may omit the clone size; those that give it use once, few, many or a size class.

v_gene	d_gene	abundance	j_gene	CDR3nt	CDR3aa
TRBV7-2	TRBD2	few	TRBJ2-3	TGTGCCAGCAGCTTAGGACTAGCGGGGGGCCCAGGAGATACGCAGTATTTT	CASSLGLAGGPGDTQYF
TRBV3-1	NA	few	TRBJ2-7	TGTGCCAGCAGCCCACAGGTGGCGTGGGGCGAGCAGTACTTC	CASSPQVAWGEQYF
TRBV12-3/TRBV12-4	NA	NA	TRBJ2-1	TGTGCCAGCAGACAGACCGATAGTGTGCAGTTCTTC	CASRQTDSVQFF
TRBV28	NA	once	TRBJ2-1	TGTGCCAGCAGTAACAGTCGTGAGCAGTTCTTC	CASSNSREQFF
TRBV4-2	NA	NA	TRBJ2-7	TGTGCCAGCGCAAACGGGGCCACCTACGAGCAGTACTTC	CASANGATYEQYF
TRBV21-1	NA	NA	TRBJ1-5	TGTGCCAGCAGCAAACAGGGATATAGCAATCAGCCCCAGCATTTT	CASSKQGYSNQPQHF
TRBV7-3	TRBD2	few	TRBJ2-7	TGTGCCAGCAGCCCCAGCGGGGGGAACTCCTACGAGCAGTACTTC	CASSPSGGNSYEQYF
TRBV6-1	TRBD2	many	TRBJ2-5	TGTGCCAGCAGAAGACTGGTGGGACTAGCGGGGGTTGTAGAGACCCAGTACTTC	CASRRLVGLAGVVETQYF
TRBV28	NA	NA	TRBJ2-1	TGTGCCAGCAGTCCGCGGTTTAATGAGCAGTTCTTC	CASSPRFNEQFF
TRBV3-1	NA	NA	TRBJ1-2	TGTGCCAGCAGCCAAGAATACTGGGGGGGCTACACCTTC	CASSQEYWGGYTF
TRBV7-9	TRBD1	NA	TRBJ1-4	TGTGCCAGCAGCGCTACCGGGACAGGGGCTGAAAAACTGTTTTTT	CASSATGTGAEKLFF
TRBV7-2	NA	NA	TRBJ2-3	TGTGCCAGCAGAGAAGTAGAGAGCACAGATACGCAGTATTTT	CASREVESTDTQYF